Below are 4 T cell receptor beta chains sequenced from a single sample in a study of CD8+ T cells in alopecia areata. The authors extracted RNA and reverse transcribed it into cDNA as the sequencing template. Libraries were prepared by immunoSEQ multiplex PCR; TCRdb keeps only in-frame clonotypes and omits some of them. Of 150,000 or so clones detected, 85% to 90% appear once; the ten largest clones hold more than 13%. The source was CD8+ T cells sorted from blood, collected at week 0. All receptors come from a human donor with alopecia areata.

This CDR3 is CASSQAFSYEQYF. The CDR3 DNA reads TGCGCCAGCAGCCAGGCATTCTCCTACGAGCAGTACTTC. The chain employs TRBV4-1 and TRBJ2-7, with no clear D. CDR3 length: 13 residues. From germline, CDR1 is MGHRA and CDR2 YSYEKL. V gave up 3 bases and J gave up 0 bases, with 6 bases separating them.

The chain carries TRBV30 and TRBJ1-1; tentative D call: TRBD1 (5 bases). V was trimmed by 4 bases and J by 0 bases, leaving 12 bases between them. The V gene's germline CDR1 is GTSNPN and CDR2 SVGIG (reference sequence). The CDR3 length is 14 residues. Written as DNA, the CDR3 is TGTGCCTGGAAGACAGACCGCATGAACACTGAAGCTTTCTTT. It encodes CAWKTDRMNTEAFF.

The chain joins TRBV30 to TRBJ2-1; possibly TRBD2 for D (7 bases). The ends were cut back, 4 bases at V and 2 bases at J, with 21 bases in the middle. Germline V gene sequence: CDR1 GTSNPN, CDR2 SVGIG (reference sequence). CDR3 length: 17 amino acids. CDR3: CAWKVGAGAHTYNEQFF. The CDR3 coding sequence is TGTGCCTGGAAAGTCGGGGCGGGGGCCCATACCTACAATGAGCAGTTCTTC.

This clone turned up a few times. The chain joins TRBV30 to TRBJ2-7; unclear D gene. This CDR3 comprises 11 residues. V was shortened by 1 base and J by 3 bases, with 4 bases between the two germline ends. The germline CDR1 and CDR2 sequences are GTSNPN and SVGIG (reference sequence). The CDR3 region is CAWSGGYEQYF. The CDR3 bases are TGTGCCTGGAGTGGGGGCTACGAGCAGTACTTC.